This T cell receptor (beta chain) was retrieved from a study of CD8 T cells in ankylosing spondylitis (dated by TCRdb to 2017 to 2019). In terms of the full investigation: To find TCR variants linked to disease, the study profiled T cell receptor beta repertoires in ankylosing spondylitis patients and healthy donors. In total, the full study cohort was made up of roughly 110 healthy donors and 25 or so ankylosing spondylitis patients. Peripheral blood was sampled, and synovial fluid was additionally collected from ankylosing spondylitis patients.

The sequencer listed for this sample is Illumina HiSeq 2500. Quantitative 5'-RACE with molecular barcodes was used to prepare TCR beta libraries. The study's own analysis went as follows. A new computational method based on a probabilistic model of VDJ rearrangement was used to identify disease-linked TCR variants. In TCRdb, the public reads were trimmed at Q25 with fastp and aligned with MiXCR, with productive beta chains retained. A single entry per CDR3 protein holds the most common genes and DNA from its merged rows. The V and J calls and clone size come from TCRdb's table, not from the authors' own analysis. The sample table lists 400,000 or so distinct CDR3 sequences, 20% to 30% of them with a count of one. Roughly 0.9% of the sample is held by the ten biggest clonotypes. The table lists this clonotype with a few counts. Its antigen is not yet known. No clone much larger than this one lies a single base away; base qualities are absent.

Results the study describes overall, beyond this receptor: A TCR beta motif made up of several highly homologous amino acid variants appeared to be characteristic of blood from ankylosing spondylitis patients. In peripheral blood, the disease-linked clones were found at relatively low frequencies and had a CD8+ phenotype. Significant enrichment of the disease-linked clones was reported in matched synovial fluid samples from ankylosing spondylitis patients. Some of the motif variants had been reported before in the synovial fluid and blood of reactive arthritis patients, a finding that suggests common disease-initiation mechanisms.

At the junction V is shortened by 3 bases and J by 2 bases, with 8 bases in between. Based on the germline V gene, the CDR1 and CDR2 sequences are SGHNT and YENEEA. Measured from the cysteine to the phenylalanine, the CDR3 is 14 residues long. The kept DNA is CDR3 alone, 42 bases in frame from the first base. Rearrangement joined TRBV11-3 to TRBJ2-1, and the D gene may be TRBD2, 5 bases matching. The sequencing input was blood, either unsorted or a sorted T cell fraction (not recorded which). This receptor was identified in a male donor with ankylosing spondylitis. The DNA is as follows: TGTGCCAGCAGCTTCTCTAGCCCCTACAATGAGCAGTTCTTC. Translated, it reads CASSFSSPYNEQFF.